A selection of T cell receptor beta chains follows, all from one sample in a study of blood T cell repertoires in COVID-19. Libraries were prepared by immunoSEQ multiplex PCR; TCRdb keeps only in-frame clonotypes and omits some of them. This sample has about 190,000 clones, with around 82% found just once. The sequenced material came from PBMCs or T cells enriched from blood (not recorded which). Source of these receptors: a woman aged 60-70 years with acute COVID-19. CDR3s include the opening cysteine and the closing phenylalanine or tryptophan. D genes are given only for firm matches. Only part of the rows carry a size: once, few, many, or a class if the clone is expanded.

size	V	D	J	CDR3	DNA
-	TRBV6-1	-	TRBJ1-2	CASSEGAGSEGYTF	TGTGCCAGCAGTGAAGGGGCGGGGTCGGAAGGCTACACCTTC
-	TRBV7-8	TRBD2	TRBJ2-5	CASSWGGETQYF	TGTGCCAGCAGCTGGGGGGGAGAGACCCAGTACTTC
-	TRBV19	TRBD2	TRBJ2-3	CASSISGSGRGRDTQYF	TGTGCCAGTAGTATCAGTGGTAGCGGGAGAGGTAGGGATACGCAGTATTTT
-	TRBV7-9	TRBD1	TRBJ1-2	CASSSQTGKSGYTF	TGTGCCAGCAGCTCCCAGACAGGGAAGAGTGGCTACACCTTC
-	TRBV19	TRBD1	TRBJ1-5	CASSETGGNQPQHF	TGTGCCAGTAGTGAGACAGGGGGGAATCAGCCCCAGCATTTT
-	TRBV5-1	TRBD2	TRBJ2-7	CASSQGLVIAYEQYF	TGCGCCAGCAGCCAAGGACTAGTCATTGCTTACGAGCAGTACTTC
-	TRBV3-1/TRBV3-2	TRBD2	TRBJ2-7	CASSQDGTSGHYEQYF	TGTGCCAGCAGCCAAGATGGGACTAGCGGGCACTACGAGCAGTACTTC
-	TRBV27	TRBD2	TRBJ2-2	CASAVGLASTGELFF	TGTGCCAGCGCCGTCGGACTAGCTTCGACCGGGGAGCTGTTTTTT
-	TRBV9	-	TRBJ2-2	CASSGPGVTNTGELFF	TGTGCCAGCAGCGGACCAGGGGTTACGAACACCGGGGAGCTGTTTTTT
-	TRBV24-1	TRBD1	TRBJ1-2	CATRTGALPNYGYTF	TGTGCCACTCGGACAGGGGCCCTCCCAAACTATGGCTACACCTTC
once	TRBV6-5	-	TRBJ1-2	CASSQTGWGYTF	TGTGCCAGCAGCCAAACAGGGTGGGGCTACACCTTC
once	TRBV18	TRBD1	TRBJ1-4	CASSPPNRGRTNEKLFF	TGTGCCAGCTCACCACCGAACAGGGGGCGCACCAATGAAAAACTGTTTTTT
few	TRBV30	TRBD1	TRBJ1-2	CAWSRTDRRRYGYTF	TGTGCCTGGAGTAGAACGGACAGGCGCCGCTATGGCTACACCTTC
-	TRBV7-2	-	TRBJ1-1	CASSYQRAGSTEAFF	TGTGCCAGCAGCTACCAGAGGGCGGGGAGCACTGAAGCTTTCTTT
-	TRBV7-2	TRBD1	TRBJ1-5	CASSRTGGGYQPQHF	TGTGCCAGCAGCCGGACAGGGGGCGGGTATCAGCCCCAGCATTTT
-	TRBV7-6	TRBD2	TRBJ2-7	CASSLGGSGGEQYF	TGTGCCAGCAGCTTAGGGGGAAGCGGGGGCGAGCAGTACTTC
-	TRBV9	-	TRBJ1-1	CASSPQYTEAFF	TGTGCCAGCAGCCCCCAGTACACTGAAGCTTTCTTT
-	TRBV7-2	-	TRBJ2-5	CASSLASSGQETQYF	TGTGCCAGCAGCTTAGCATCCAGCGGCCAAGAGACCCAGTACTTC
-	TRBV21-1	-	TRBJ2-1	CASPKLQAGGNYNEQFF	TGTGCCAGCCCGAAACTCCAGGCGGGAGGAAACTACAATGAGCAGTTCTTC
-	TRBV28	-	TRBJ1-4	CASTAAQVANEKLFF	TGTGCCAGCACGGCAGCTCAGGTTGCTAATGAAAAACTGTTTTTT
-	TRBV7-9	-	TRBJ2-3	CASSLLSSGSDTQYF	TGTGCCAGCAGCTTACTCTCGAGCGGTTCAGATACGCAGTATTTT
few	TRBV3-1/TRBV3-2	-	TRBJ2-2	CASSQEGTSGELFF	TGTGCCAGCAGCCAAGAAGGGACATCCGGGGAGCTGTTTTTT
-	TRBV12-3/TRBV12-4	-	TRBJ2-7	CASSVEYEQYF	TGTGCCAGCAGTGTGGAGTACGAGCAGTACTTC
-	TRBV11-2	TRBD2	TRBJ2-7	CASRKPGLAGKGSYEQYF	TGTGCCAGCAGGAAACCGGGACTAGCGGGAAAGGGATCCTACGAGCAGTACTTC
-	TRBV7-9	TRBD1	TRBJ1-4	CASSLEGDRAEKLFF	TGTGCCAGCAGCTTAGAAGGGGACAGGGCTGAAAAACTGTTTTTT
-	TRBV19	-	TRBJ2-3	CASSIPAQLDTQYF	TGTGCCAGTAGTATACCTGCTCAGTTAGATACGCAGTATTTT
-	TRBV19	TRBD1	TRBJ1-5	CASSTFDRGRVFAQHF	TGTGCCAGTAGTACCTTCGACAGGGGGCGCGTTTTTGCCCAGCATTTT
-	TRBV6-5	-	TRBJ1-2	CASSYAAAYGYTF	TGTGCCAGCAGTTACGCGGCAGCCTATGGCTACACCTTC
-	TRBV3-1/TRBV3-2	-	TRBJ2-2	CASSRRGLAPNTGELFF	TGTGCCAGCAGCCGGCGCGGGTTGGCCCCGAACACCGGGGAGCTGTTTTTT
-	TRBV5-4	-	TRBJ1-2	CASSLAMRAGYGYTF	TGTGCCAGCAGCTTGGCAATGAGGGCCGGTTATGGCTACACCTTC
once	TRBV29-1	-	TRBJ2-2	CSVAGAGELFF	TGCAGCGTTGCAGGGGCCGGGGAGCTGTTTTTT
-	TRBV2	-	TRBJ1-5	CASGGTPYSNQPQHF	TGTGCCAGCGGGGGGACGCCTTATAGCAATCAGCCCCAGCATTTT
-	TRBV28	TRBD2	TRBJ2-2	CASVGGGGTTGELFF	TGTGCCAGCGTGGGAGGCGGGGGGACCACCGGGGAGCTGTTTTTT
-	TRBV6-2/TRBV6-3	-	TRBJ1-2	CASSPKFRPGYTF	TGTGCCAGCAGTCCGAAATTCAGGCCGGGCTACACCTTC
-	TRBV29-1	-	TRBJ2-2	CSGRTQAITGELFF	TGCAGCGGCAGGACTCAAGCCATCACCGGGGAGCTGTTTTTT
-	TRBV27	-	TRBJ1-2	CASSLSNRVGYTF	TGTGCCAGCAGTTTATCAAACAGGGTCGGCTACACCTTC
-	TRBV11-3	-	TRBJ2-7	CASSLRVTYGQYF	TGTGCCAGCAGCTTGAGGGTTACCTACGGGCAGTACTTC
once	TRBV10-3	TRBD1	TRBJ2-5	CATRTGPGQETQYF	TGTGCCACCCGGACAGGTCCGGGGCAAGAGACCCAGTACTTC
-	TRBV18	TRBD1	TRBJ2-2	CASSWGQGNTGELFF	TGTGCCAGCTCATGGGGACAGGGTAACACCGGGGAGCTGTTTTTT
-	TRBV28	-	TRBJ1-6	CASSLIRSPLHF	TGTGCCAGCAGTTTAATCCGGTCACCCCTCCACTTT
few	TRBV27	-	TRBJ1-2	CASRPSGGTYGYTF	TGTGCCAGCAGGCCCAGCGGAGGGACCTATGGCTACACCTTC
-	TRBV4-1	-	TRBJ2-7	CASSQEGPQYF	TGCGCCAGCAGCCAAGAGGGGCCGCAGTACTTC
-	TRBV28	-	TRBJ1-2	CASTLQGYGYTF	TGTGCCAGCACCCTTCAGGGATATGGCTACACCTTC
-	TRBV19	-	TRBJ1-4	CASSTTGFNEKLFF	TGTGCCAGTAGTACAACAGGGTTTAATGAAAAACTGTTTTTT
-	TRBV5-6	TRBD1	TRBJ1-6	CASSDRDRPYYSPLHF	TGTGCCAGCAGCGATAGGGACAGGCCTTATTACTCACCCCTCCACTTT
many	TRBV9	-	TRBJ2-5	CASSVGGPRETQYF	TGTGCCAGCAGCGTAGGAGGGCCCCGAGAGACCCAGTACTTC
-	TRBV25-1	-	TRBJ1-2	CASTGAGAYTF	TGTGCCAGCACAGGGGCCGGGGCCTACACCTTC
-	TRBV5-6	-	TRBJ1-6	CASSLGRGNNSPLHF	TGTGCCAGCAGCTTGGGTAGGGGAAATAATTCACCCCTCCACTTT
-	TRBV5-1	TRBD1	TRBJ1-2	CASSLGQGGPGYTF	TGCGCCAGCAGCTTGGGTCAGGGGGGTCCTGGCTACACCTTC
-	TRBV7-2	-	TRBJ2-5	CASSPHVIETQYF	TGTGCCAGCAGCCCACATGTGATAGAGACCCAGTACTTC
-	TRBV3-1/TRBV3-2	-	TRBJ1-6	CASSQQLRQFGSPLHF	TGTGCCAGCAGCCAACAACTAAGGCAGTTCGGATCACCCCTCCACTTT
-	TRBV24-1	-	TRBJ2-3	CATSDTTRVRGTDTQYF	TGTGCCACCAGTGACACGACTAGGGTCCGGGGCACAGATACGCAGTATTTT